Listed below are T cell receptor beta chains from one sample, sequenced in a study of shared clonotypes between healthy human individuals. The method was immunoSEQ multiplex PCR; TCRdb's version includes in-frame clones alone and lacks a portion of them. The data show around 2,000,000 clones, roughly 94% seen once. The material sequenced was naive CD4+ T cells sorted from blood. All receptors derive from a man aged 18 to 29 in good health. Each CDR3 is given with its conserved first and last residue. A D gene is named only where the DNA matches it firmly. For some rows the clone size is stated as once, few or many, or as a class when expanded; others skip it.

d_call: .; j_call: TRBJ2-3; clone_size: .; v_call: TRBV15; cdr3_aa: CATSRKIVVYSTDTQYF; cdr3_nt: TGTGCCACCAGCAGAAAGATTGTGGTTTATAGCACAGATACGCAGTATTTT
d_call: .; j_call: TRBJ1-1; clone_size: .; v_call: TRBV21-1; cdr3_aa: CASSSPTGDFDTEAFF; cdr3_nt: TGTGCCAGCAGCAGTCCAACAGGGGACTTTGACACTGAAGCTTTCTTT
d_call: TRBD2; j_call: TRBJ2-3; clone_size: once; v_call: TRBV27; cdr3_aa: CASSSLRLAGTDTQYF; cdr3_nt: TGTGCCAGCAGTTCGCTCCGACTAGCGGGCACAGATACGCAGTATTTT
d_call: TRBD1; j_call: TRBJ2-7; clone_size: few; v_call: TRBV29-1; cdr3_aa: CSVEGDRSPYEQYF; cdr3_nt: TGCAGCGTTGAAGGGGACAGAAGTCCCTACGAGCAGTACTTC
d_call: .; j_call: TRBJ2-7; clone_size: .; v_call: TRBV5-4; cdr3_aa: CASSLGGRAPSYEQYF; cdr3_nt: TGTGCCAGCAGCTTGGGGGGACGGGCTCCCTCCTACGAGCAGTACTTC
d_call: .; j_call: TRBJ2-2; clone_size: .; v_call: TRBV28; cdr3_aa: CASSSSGANTGELFF; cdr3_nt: TGTGCCAGCAGTTCGTCGGGCGCGAACACCGGGGAGCTGTTTTTT
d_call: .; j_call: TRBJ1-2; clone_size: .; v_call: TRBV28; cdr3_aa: CASMGARVGGYTF; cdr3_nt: TGTGCCAGCATGGGGGCCCGGGTGGGTGGCTACACCTTC
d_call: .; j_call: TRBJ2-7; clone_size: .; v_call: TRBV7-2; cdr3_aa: CASSLRRGTSYEQYF; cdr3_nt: TGTGCCAGCAGCTTAAGAAGGGGCACATCCTACGAGCAGTACTTC
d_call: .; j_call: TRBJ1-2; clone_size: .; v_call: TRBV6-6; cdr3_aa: CASSYSGARNYGYTF; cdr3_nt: TGTGCCAGCAGTTACTCGGGGGCGAGGAACTATGGCTACACCTTC
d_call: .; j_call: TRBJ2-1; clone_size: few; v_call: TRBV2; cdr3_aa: CASSLPGSYNEQFF; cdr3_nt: TGTGCCAGCAGCCTCCCAGGGTCCTACAATGAGCAGTTCTTC
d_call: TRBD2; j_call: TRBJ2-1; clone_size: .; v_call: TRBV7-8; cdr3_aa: CASNGLADLSEQFF; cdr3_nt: TGTGCCAGCAACGGACTAGCCGACTTGAGTGAGCAGTTCTTC
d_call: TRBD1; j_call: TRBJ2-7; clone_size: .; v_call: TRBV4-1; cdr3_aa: CASSYSNRDSETPYEQYF; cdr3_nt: TGCGCCAGCAGCTATTCTAACCGGGACAGCGAGACTCCCTACGAGCAGTACTTC
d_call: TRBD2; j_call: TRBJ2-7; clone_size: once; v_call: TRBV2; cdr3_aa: CASSFPSGVSSYEQYF; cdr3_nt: TGTGCCAGCAGTTTTCCTAGCGGGGTCTCCTCCTACGAGCAGTACTTC
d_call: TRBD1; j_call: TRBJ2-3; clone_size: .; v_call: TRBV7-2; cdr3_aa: CASSFMGQGLADTQYF; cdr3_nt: TGTGCCAGCAGCTTTATGGGACAGGGGCTCGCAGATACGCAGTATTTT
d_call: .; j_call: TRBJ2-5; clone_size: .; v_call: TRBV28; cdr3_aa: CASSLMRVRETQYF; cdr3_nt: TGTGCCAGCAGCCTTATGAGGGTCCGGGAGACCCAGTACTTC
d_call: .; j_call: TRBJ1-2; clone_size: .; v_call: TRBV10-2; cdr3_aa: CASRSTGSSIGRGYTF; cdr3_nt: TGCGCCAGCAGGTCAACAGGTTCTTCCATAGGACGGGGCTACACCTTC
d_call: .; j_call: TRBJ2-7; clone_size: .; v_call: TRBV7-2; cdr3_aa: CASSSGGLGSYEQYF; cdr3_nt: TGTGCCAGCAGCTCGGGCGGGCTGGGCTCCTACGAGCAGTACTTC
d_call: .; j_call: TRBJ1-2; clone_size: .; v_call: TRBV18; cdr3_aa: CASSPAGTYGYTF; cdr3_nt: TGTGCCAGCTCACCAGCAGGGACTTATGGCTACACCTTC
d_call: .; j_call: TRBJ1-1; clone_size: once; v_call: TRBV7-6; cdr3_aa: CASSPQVLNTEAFF; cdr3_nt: TGTGCCAGCAGCCCACAGGTTCTGAACACTGAAGCTTTCTTT
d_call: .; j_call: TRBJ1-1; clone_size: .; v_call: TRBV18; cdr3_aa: CASSGEMNTEAFF; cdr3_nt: TGTGCCAGCTCAGGGGAAATGAACACTGAAGCTTTCTTT
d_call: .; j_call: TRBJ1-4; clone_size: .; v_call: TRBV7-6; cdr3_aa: CASSFWDNEKLFF; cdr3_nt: TGTGCCAGCAGCTTCTGGGATAATGAAAAACTGTTTTTT
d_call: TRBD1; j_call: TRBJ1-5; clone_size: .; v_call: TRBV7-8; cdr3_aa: CASSYRTGLQPQHF; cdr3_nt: TGTGCCAGCAGCTACAGGACAGGGCTTCAGCCCCAGCATTTT
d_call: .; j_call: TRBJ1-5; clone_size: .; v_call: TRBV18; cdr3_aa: CASSPNSGQPQHF; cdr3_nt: TGTGCCAGCTCACCCAACAGCGGTCAGCCCCAGCATTTT
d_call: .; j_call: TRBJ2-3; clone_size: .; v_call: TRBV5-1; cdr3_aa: CASSFAGFQADTQYF; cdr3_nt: TGCGCCAGCAGTTTCGCGGGTTTCCAAGCAGATACGCAGTATTTT
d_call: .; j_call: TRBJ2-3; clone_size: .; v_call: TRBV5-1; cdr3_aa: CASSSAGSGPDTQYF; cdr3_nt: TGCGCCAGCAGCTCCGCGGGGAGTGGCCCAGATACGCAGTATTTT
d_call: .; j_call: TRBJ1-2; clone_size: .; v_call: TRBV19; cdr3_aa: CASSPITQGRGYTF; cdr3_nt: TGTGCCAGTAGTCCTATTACCCAGGGAAGAGGCTACACCTTC
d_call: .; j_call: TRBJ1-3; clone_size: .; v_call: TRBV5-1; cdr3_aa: CASSQGSGNTIYF; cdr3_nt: TGCGCCAGCAGCCAAGGATCCGGAAACACCATATATTTT
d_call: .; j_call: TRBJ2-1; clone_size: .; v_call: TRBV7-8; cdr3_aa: CASSLPLNEQFF; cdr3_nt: TGTGCCAGCAGCTTACCTCTCAATGAGCAGTTCTTC
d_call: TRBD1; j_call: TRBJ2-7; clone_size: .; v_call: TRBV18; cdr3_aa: CASSPQGAIVYEQYF; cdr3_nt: TGTGCCAGCTCACCCCAGGGGGCGATAGTCTACGAGCAGTACTTC
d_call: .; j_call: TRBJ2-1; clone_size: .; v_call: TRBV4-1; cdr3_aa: CASSQEGRGGSDEQFF; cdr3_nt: TGCGCCAGCAGCCAAGAGGGCAGGGGGGGATCCGATGAGCAGTTCTTC
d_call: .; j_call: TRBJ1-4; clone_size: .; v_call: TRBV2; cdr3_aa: CASQRDRGNEKLFF; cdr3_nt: TGTGCCAGCCAAAGGGACCGCGGAAATGAAAAACTGTTTTTT
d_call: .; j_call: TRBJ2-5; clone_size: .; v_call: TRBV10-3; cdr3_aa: CAISESDWYQETQYF; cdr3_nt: TGTGCCATCAGTGAGTCTGACTGGTACCAAGAGACCCAGTACTTC
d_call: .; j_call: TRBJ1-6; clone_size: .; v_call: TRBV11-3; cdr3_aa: CASSLDRGPLHF; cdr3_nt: TGTGCCAGCAGCTTAGATAGGGGACCCCTCCACTTT
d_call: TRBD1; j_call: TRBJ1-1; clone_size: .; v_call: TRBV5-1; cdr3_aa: CASSRGQLMNTEAFF; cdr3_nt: TGCGCCAGCAGCCGGGGACAGTTGATGAACACTGAAGCTTTCTTT
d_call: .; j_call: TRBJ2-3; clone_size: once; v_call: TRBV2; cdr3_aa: CASSDRADTQYF; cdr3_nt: TGTGCCAGCAGTGACAGAGCAGATACGCAGTATTTT
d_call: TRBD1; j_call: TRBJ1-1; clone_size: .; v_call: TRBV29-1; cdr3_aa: CSVWTGRNTEAFF; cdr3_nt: TGCAGCGTCTGGACAGGTAGGAACACTGAAGCTTTCTTT
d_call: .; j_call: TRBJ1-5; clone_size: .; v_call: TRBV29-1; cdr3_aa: CSAGTSGQPQHF; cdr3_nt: TGCAGCGCCGGAACTTCGGGACAGCCCCAGCATTTT
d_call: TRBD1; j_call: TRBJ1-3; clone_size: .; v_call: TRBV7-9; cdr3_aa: CASSDRGGGSGNTIYF; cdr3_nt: TGTGCCAGCAGCGACAGGGGTGGTGGCTCTGGAAACACCATATATTTT
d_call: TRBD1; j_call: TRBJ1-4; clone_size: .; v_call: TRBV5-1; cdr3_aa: CASSLGGADEKLFF; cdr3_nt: TGCGCCAGCAGCCTAGGGGGCGCGGATGAAAAACTGTTTTTT
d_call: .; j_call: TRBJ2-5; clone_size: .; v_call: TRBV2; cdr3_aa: CASSSYRVGETQYF; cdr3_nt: TGTGCCAGCAGTTCATACAGGGTGGGCGAGACCCAGTACTTC
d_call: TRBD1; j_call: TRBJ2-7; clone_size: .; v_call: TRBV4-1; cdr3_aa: CASSHPGQGGEQYF; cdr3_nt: TGCGCCAGCAGCCATCCGGGACAGGGCGGCGAGCAGTACTTC
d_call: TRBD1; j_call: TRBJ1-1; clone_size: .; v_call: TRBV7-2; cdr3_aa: CASSSDRGDTEAFF; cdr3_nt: TGTGCCAGCAGCTCGGACAGGGGGGACACTGAAGCTTTCTTT